The 22 T cell receptor beta chains below come from one sample, sequenced in a study of post-analysis software for immune sequencing data. Their target antigens are unknown. General study findings and limits: Included in a set of a few TRBV segments more frequent in patients than controls were TRBV5-6, TRBV5-1 and TRBV20-1.

Researchers reported that TCR beta cDNA libraries carried unique molecular identifiers. Via MiXCR, TCRdb re-called the PCR reads, giving one row per CDR3 protein. Seen here are 600,000 to 750,000 distinct CDR3 sequences, approximately 59% observed once, and the top ten hold approximately 10%. Source material: blood. These receptors came from a girl aged 2-10 years with multiple sclerosis.

The J gene is TRBJ1-1, the V gene TRBV3-1; 9 bases are shared with TRBD1. Germline-derived CDR1 and CDR2 are LGHDT and YNNKEL (reference sequence). V shed 7 bases, J shed 4 bases, and the junction held 4 bases outside the gene matches. The CDR3 extends over 13 amino acids. The CDR3 loop reads CASNLGQGTEAFF. The CDR3 region has the DNA TGTGCCAGCAACCTGGGACAGGGCACTGAAGCTTTCTTT.

This sequence joins TRBV14 and TRBJ2-3; 14 bases align to TRBD2. Germline values: CDR1 SGHDN, CDR2 FVKESK. V was pared by 4 bases and J by 0 bases, with 3 bases of the junction left unmatched. The CDR3 sequence is 17 residues long. This CDR3 reads CASSRLAGGRSTDTQYF. CDR3 coding DNA: TGTGCCAGCAGCCGACTAGCGGGGGGGAGGAGCACAGATACGCAGTATTTT.

The V call is TRBV29-1, the J call TRBJ2-3; the match to TRBD2 covers 8 bases. The CDR3 is made up of 15 amino acids. Germline CDR1 and CDR2: SQVTM and ANQGSEA. V trimming: 6 bases; J trimming: 2 bases; junction bases outside the gene matches: 10. The DNA for the CDR3 is TGCAGCGTCCCCATGGCGGGAGGAATCACAGATACGCAGTATTTT. Translation: CSVPMAGGITDTQYF.

The J gene is TRBJ2-1, the V gene TRBV10-1, with 8 bases lining up with TRBD2. The V and J ends lost 2 bases and 15 bases, in that order; junction bases with no gene match: 9. This CDR3 region has 13 residues. Germline values: CDR1 WNHNN, CDR2 SYGVQD (reference sequence). The CDR3 sequence is CASSEMLVAGTFF. CDR3 sequence (DNA): TGCGCCAGCAGTGAGATGCTTGTAGCGGGGACGTTCTTC.

The chain combines TRBV29-1 with TRBJ2-1, with 10 bases lining up with TRBD1. Trimming took 8 bases from V and 6 from J; bases not matched to a gene: 7. Germline V gene data show CDR1 as SQVTM and CDR2 as ANQGSEA. The CDR3 extends over 13 amino acids. CDR3 in amino acids: CSLSGTGVNEQFF. CDR3 sequence (DNA): TGCAGCCTATCCGGGACAGGGGTCAATGAGCAGTTCTTC.

V gene TRBV5-1 combines with J gene TRBJ2-1; the match to TRBD2 covers 8 bases. The CDR3 totals 14 residues. The ends lost 0 bases at V and 5 bases at J; junction bases unmatched: 1. The germline CDR1 and CDR2 sequences are SGHRS and YFSETQ. The CDR3 protein is CASSLVLADNEQFF. CDR3 in DNA: TGCGCCAGCAGCTTGGTACTAGCGGACAATGAGCAGTTCTTC.

This clonotype has just a few counts. The V gene is TRBV5-1, the J gene TRBJ2-5; D is unresolved. There are 14 residues in the CDR3. V gave up 2 bases and J gave up 3 bases, with 11 bases separating them. From germline, CDR1 is SGHRS and CDR2 YFSETQ. CDR3 residues: CASSFGINKETQYF. For the CDR3, the DNA is TGCGCCAGCAGCTTCGGAATCAACAAAGAGACCCAGTACTTC.

CDR3 nucleotides: TGCAGTGCTAGAGTGGTACAGGGAAACACTGAAGCTTTCTTT. It is translated as CSARVVQGNTEAFF. The gene calls are TRBV20-1 and TRBJ1-1, with D perhaps matching TRBD1 (6 bases). The V end was cut by 1 base, the J end by 2 bases, with 11 bases between. From germline, CDR1 is DFQATT and CDR2 SNEGSKA (reference sequence). The CDR3 totals 14 residues.

The sample holds a few counts of this clonotype. CDR3 sequence (DNA): TGCAGCGTTGACGCTGGGACCGAGAACTATGGCTACACCTTC. It is translated as CSVDAGTENYGYTF. The chain recombines TRBV29-1 with TRBJ1-2; D possibly corresponds to TRBD1 (5 bases). Germline CDR1 and CDR2: SQVTM and ANQGSEA. V lost 3 bases, J lost 2 bases, and 13 bases lay in between. This CDR3 region has 14 residues.

V gene TRBV7-8 combines with J gene TRBJ2-1; the D gene is possibly TRBD2 (6 bases). V was pared by 0 bases and J by 3 bases, with 12 bases between. Per germline, CDR1 SGHVS and CDR2 FQNEAQ. The CDR3 extends over 16 amino acids. The CDR3 spells CASSLAPGVIYNEQFF. The DNA for the CDR3 is TGTGCCAGCAGCTTAGCCCCGGGGGTTATCTACAATGAGCAGTTCTTC.

This chain uses TRBV6-2 or TRBV6-3 with TRBJ1-6, with D perhaps TRBD1 (6 bases). The CDR3 length is 14 residues. Germline CDR1 MNHEY, CDR2 SVGEGT. V dropped 5 bases and J dropped 9 bases, with 14 bases sitting between them. The CDR3 loop is CASSLQGAPSPLHF. The CDR3 nucleotides are TGTGCCAGCAGTCTACAGGGAGCTCCTTCACCCCTCCACTTT.

This clonotype was counted between two and nine times. The gene calls are TRBV5-8 and TRBJ2-1, with a possible D match to TRBD1 (6 bases). CDR3 length: 16 residues. CDR1 SGHTS and CDR2 YDEGEE come from the germline V gene. Trimming removed 5 bases from V and 2 bases from J, with 17 bases in between. CDR3 sequence reads: CASSSRQVAAYNEQFF. The CDR3, as DNA: TGTGCCAGCAGTTCCCGACAGGTCGCCGCCTACAATGAGCAGTTCTTC.

Only a few counts were recorded for this clonotype. V is TRBV4-1 and J is TRBJ2-1; 8 bases agree with TRBD2. The germline CDR1 and CDR2 sequences are MGHRA and YSYEKL. V gave up 0 bases and J gave up 4 bases; unmatched junction bases: 8. This CDR3 has 17 amino acids. The CDR3 region has the DNA TGCGCCAGCAGCCAAGAACTGACCGGGGGGGCTTACAATGAGCAGTTCTTC. It is translated as CASSQELTGGAYNEQFF.

The CDR3 coding sequence is TGCAGTGCTAGAGTTGGGGGGGCGGGGGAGACCCAGTACTTC. It encodes CSARVGGAGETQYF. This rearrangement joins TRBV20-1 to TRBJ2-5; possibly TRBD2 for D (7 bases). This CDR3 comprises 14 residues. Germline CDR1 and CDR2: DFQATT and SNEGSKA (reference sequence). V dropped 1 base and J dropped 5 bases, with 14 bases sitting between them.

The chain links TRBV5-1 to TRBJ2-1, with 7 bases matching TRBD2. CDR1 SGHRS and CDR2 YFSETQ come from the germline V gene. The V segment lost 4 bases and the J segment 5 bases; nucleotides outside the gene matches: 21. CDR3 length: 19 amino acids. CDR3 protein: CASSPMGLLQTGHDNEQFF. For the CDR3, the DNA is TGCGCCAGCAGCCCAATGGGACTACTACAAACCGGGCATGACAATGAGCAGTTCTTC. Full variable domain (outside the CDR3, taken from reference TRBV5-1 and TRBJ2-1): KAGVTQTPRYLIKTRGQQVTLSCSPISGHRSVSWYQQTPGQGLQFLFEYFSETQRNKGNFPGRFSGRQFSNSRSEMNVSTLELGDSALYLCASSPMGLLQTGHDNEQFFGPGTRLTVL.

The V and J genes are TRBV2 and TRBJ2-1; weak D call: TRBD1 (6 bases). Germline-derived CDR1 and CDR2 are SNHLY and FYNNEI. This CDR3 is 16 amino acids long. Trimming shortened V by 7 bases and J by 0 bases, and 16 bases separated the two germline ends. The CDR3: CASKRKATGSYNEQFF. For the CDR3, the DNA is TGTGCCAGCAAACGGAAAGCGACAGGCTCCTACAATGAGCAGTTCTTC. Together with reference TRBV2 and TRBJ2-1, the CDR3 gives the full variable domain: EPEVTQTPSHQVTQMGQEVILRCVPISNHLYFYWYRQILGQKVEFLVSFYNNEISEKSEIFDDQFSVERPDGSNFTLKIRSTKLEDSAMYFCASKRKATGSYNEQFFGPGTRLTVL.

The chain carries TRBV12-3 or TRBV12-4 and TRBJ1-2; D is perhaps TRBD1 (6 bases). The V and J ends lost 2 bases and 8 bases respectively, with 12 bases between them. The CDR3 totals 13 residues. This chain's CDR3 is CASSLQGNGGYTF. CDR3 DNA sequence: TGTGCCAGCAGTTTACAGGGGAACGGGGGCTACACCTTC.

The rearrangement links TRBV12-3 or TRBV12-4 to TRBJ2-5, with TRBD2 identical over 8 bases. V was pared by 6 bases and J by 4 bases, with 13 bases of the junction left unmatched. The CDR3 runs 16 residues. CDR3 loop: CASSLRLSGSGETQYF. CDR3 in DNA: TGTGCCAGCAGCCTAAGATTAAGCGGGAGTGGAGAGACCCAGTACTTC.

The V and J genes are TRBV4-2 and TRBJ2-1; 12 positions match TRBD2. V shed 0 bases and J 1 base; nucleotides not matched to a gene: 16. CDR3 size: 22 residues. CDR1 LGHNA and CDR2 YNFKEQ come from the germline V gene. CDR3 DNA: TGTGCCAGCAGCCAAGATCTGTGGACTAGCGGGGCCCCGAAGACGTCCTACAATGAGCAGTTCTTC. This gives the protein CASSQDLWTSGAPKTSYNEQFF.

The V gene is TRBV5-1, the J gene TRBJ2-1, with D unclear. Trimming left V 7 bases short and J 5 bases short, with 19 bases between. There are 15 residues in the CDR3. Per the germline V gene, CDR1 is SGHRS and CDR2 is YFSETQ. The CDR3 sequence: CASRATPDRNNEQFF. The CDR3 DNA follows: TGCGCCAGCCGGGCTACCCCAGATCGGAACAATGAGCAGTTCTTC. The whole variable domain, filled in from reference TRBV5-1 and TRBJ2-1, reads KAGVTQTPRYLIKTRGQQVTLSCSPISGHRSVSWYQQTPGQGLQFLFEYFSETQRNKGNFPGRFSGRQFSNSRSEMNVSTLELGDSALYLCASRATPDRNNEQFFGPGTRLTVL.

The rearrangement links TRBV20-1 to TRBJ2-4; D may correspond to TRBD1 or TRBD2 (5 bases each). The V end was cut by 4 bases, the J end by 6 bases, with 10 bases between. The CDR3 runs to 12 residues. CDR1 is DFQATT and CDR2 is SNEGSKA in the germline V gene (reference sequence). The CDR3 DNA is TGCAGTGCTAACGGGGCCTCAAACATTCAGTACTTC. Protein sequence: CSANGASNIQYF.

The chain couples TRBV13 to TRBJ1-1; 7 bases map to TRBD1. CDR3 length: 16 residues. The junction had 12 bases not matched to a gene; V was cut back by 5 bases and J by 3 bases. Germline V gene lookup returns CDR1 PRHDT and CDR2 FYEKMQ (reference sequence). CDR3: CASSPPDRLRDTEAFF. The CDR3 bases are TGTGCCAGCAGCCCGCCGGACAGGTTAAGGGACACTGAAGCTTTCTTT.